This T cell receptor beta chain was obtained from a study of blood T cell repertoires in COVID-19. Study background: COVID-19 samples, acute and convalescent, were from the United States, Italy and Spain. PBMCs, B-cell-depleted T cells, or T cells were the source of the cDNA or gDNA that made up the material.

The participants were between about 18 and 90 years old and came from under 25 US areas. Only in-frame clones appear in the TCRdb table, and some are missing; sequencing was by immunoSEQ multiplex PCR. The sample has 150,000 to 200,000 clones, over 75% seen once. CDR1 and CDR2 (germline): SEHNR, FQNEAQ (reference sequence). V was cut by 5 bases and J by 1 base, with 18 bases left in between. The CDR3 loop spans 18 amino acids. This TCR derives from a woman aged 50 to 60 who had recovered from COVID-19. V usage is TRBV7-9 and J usage is TRBJ2-6, with D possibly being TRBD2 (5 bases). The sequencing input was PBMCs or T cells enriched from blood (not recorded which). CDR3 DNA: TGTGCCAGCAGCCCGGGGTGGGTCGCGGAATCTGGGGCCAACGTCCTGACTTTC. Its protein is CASSPGWVAESGANVLTF.